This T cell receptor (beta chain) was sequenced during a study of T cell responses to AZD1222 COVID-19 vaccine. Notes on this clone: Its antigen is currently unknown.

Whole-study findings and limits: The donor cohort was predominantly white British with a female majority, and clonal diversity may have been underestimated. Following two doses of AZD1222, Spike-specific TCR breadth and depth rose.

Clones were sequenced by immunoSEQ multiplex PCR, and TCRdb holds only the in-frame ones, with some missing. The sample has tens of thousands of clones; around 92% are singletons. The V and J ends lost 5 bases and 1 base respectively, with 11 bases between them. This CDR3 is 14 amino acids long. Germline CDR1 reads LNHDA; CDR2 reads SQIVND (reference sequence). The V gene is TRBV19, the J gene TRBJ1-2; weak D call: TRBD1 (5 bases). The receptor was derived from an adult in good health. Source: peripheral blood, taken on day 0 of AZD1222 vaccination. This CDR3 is CASSGTAHNYGYTF. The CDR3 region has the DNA TGTGCCAGTAGTGGGACGGCGCATAACTATGGCTACACCTTC.